This TCR beta chain was sequenced for a study of blood T cell repertoires in COVID-19. Study at large: Sites across the United States, Italy and Spain contributed samples from acute and convalescent COVID-19.

Sequencing used immunoSEQ multiplex PCR; TCRdb keeps in-frame clones, though not all of them. The table includes over 200,000 clones, around 79% detected once. The sample consisted of peripheral blood. This TCR derives from a woman of 80 years or more with acute or convalescent COVID-19.

CDR3 sequence (DNA): TGTGCCAGCTCACCTGACCGGGGGGGACGTGGCTACACCTTC. Protein product: CASSPDRGGRGYTF. The genes are TRBV18 and TRBJ1-2; D is perhaps TRBD1 (5 bases). Trimming shortened V by 3 bases and J by 7 bases, and 15 bases separated the two germline ends. Per germline, CDR1 KGHSH and CDR2 LQKENI. The CDR3 consists of 14 residues.